One and the same sample provided the 5 T cell receptor beta chains below, sequenced in a study of blood T cells in healthy people across ages. Then a second PCR, running about 6 to 12 cycles, was carried out with a sample-barcoded 5' primer and a J-beta primer mix. TCRdb passed the 5' RACE reads through MiXCR, listing each CDR3 protein once. Of 600,000 to 900,000 distinct CDR3 sequences listed, roughly 24% are singletons. The same sample was also studied in work on T cells of mothers and their children.

The source material was blood. These receptors originate from a boy aged 5-17 years in good health.

The chain uses TRBV12-3 or TRBV12-4 and TRBJ2-1; D tentatively fits TRBD1 or TRBD2 (5 bases each). With 5 bases removed from V and 6 bases from J, the gap between germline ends came to 17 bases. This CDR3 contains 15 residues. The CDR3 nucleotides are TGTGCCAGCAGTCCCCTGGAGGCAGGGCTCAATGAGCAGTTCTTC. Its protein is CASSPLEAGLNEQFF.

The chain has TRBV5-5 and TRBJ1-2; TRBD1 aligns across 7 bases. This CDR3 has 12 amino acids. The V segment lost 4 bases and the J segment 9 bases; nucleotides outside the gene matches: 6. Germline V gene sequence: CDR1 SGHKS, CDR2 YYEKEE (reference sequence). The CDR3 bases are TGTGCCAGCAGCACCGACAGGGATCGCTACACCTTC. Translating gives CASSTDRDRYTF.

The chain couples TRBV29-1 to TRBJ1-4; weak D call: TRBD1 (5 bases). The germline CDR1 and CDR2 sequences are SQVTM and ANQGSEA. The CDR3 runs 14 residues. Trimming stripped 4 bases from V and 3 bases from J, with 12 bases between. The CDR3, as DNA: TGCAGCGTTGCCACCGGGACTGCTAATGAAAAACTGTTTTTT. Translating it yields CSVATGTANEKLFF.

This clonotype was counted a few times. V is TRBV5-1 and J is TRBJ2-5; D is unclear. The J call is doubtful: the DNA matches TRBJ2-1 better. Per germline, CDR1 SGHRS and CDR2 YFSETQ. The CDR3 consists of 12 residues. CDR3 amino acids: CASSGNLNEQFF. CDR3 coding DNA: TGCGCCAGCAGCGGGAACCTCAATGAGCAGTTCTTC.

This clonotype was seen only a few times. The chain recombines TRBV29-1 with TRBJ2-6; weak D call: TRBD1 (5 bases). CDR1 is SQVTM, CDR2 ANQGSEA, per germline. The V and J ends lost 4 bases and 0 bases respectively, with 19 bases between them. The CDR3 length is 18 residues. CDR3 sequence reads: CSVGQGNRIPSGANVLTF. CDR3 DNA sequence: TGCAGCGTTGGTCAGGGAAATAGAATCCCCTCTGGGGCCAACGTCCTGACTTTC.